This is a list of T cell receptor beta chains from one sample in a study of identical twins. Each CDR3 protein is one row after TCRdb ran MiXCR on the 5' RACE reads. The sample has 200,000 to 250,000 distinct CDR3 sequences, about 7.5% seen once; the top ten hold approximately 2%. The data also belong to a second study, concerning yellow fever vaccine responses in identical twins.

The sample comprised memory (CD45RO+) T cells sorted from blood. The receptors were sampled from a woman aged 18-29 years in good health. Both conserved end residues are part of each CDR3. D genes are given only for firm matches. Expanded clones are given a class, and other clones once, few, many or no size at all.

v_gene	d_gene	abundance	j_gene	CDR3aa	CDR3nt
TRBV2	TRBD2	few	TRBJ2-2	CASSEGGGATGELFF	TGTGCCAGCAGTGAAGGCGGGGGGGCCACCGGGGAGCTGTTTTTT
TRBV9	.	.	TRBJ1-6	CASSVEAGFAPLHF	TGTGCCAGCAGCGTAGAAGCAGGGTTTGCACCCCTCCACTTT
TRBV12-3/TRBV12-4	TRBD2	many	TRBJ2-1	CASSLTSSSSNEQFF	TGTGCCAGCAGTTTGACTAGCAGTAGTAGCAATGAGCAGTTCTTC
TRBV19	TRBD2	.	TRBJ2-3	CASSIVLAGGGDTQYF	TGTGCCAGTAGTATAGTACTAGCGGGAGGGGGAGATACGCAGTATTTT
TRBV10-3	.	.	TRBJ1-4	CAIRRDGGNEKLFF	TGTGCCATCAGACGAGACGGAGGAAATGAAAAACTGTTTTTT
TRBV7-8	TRBD1	few	TRBJ2-7	CASSLGASSRGYEQYF	TGTGCCAGCAGCTTAGGGGCAAGTTCCAGGGGGTACGAGCAGTACTTC
TRBV7-2	.	many	TRBJ2-3	CASSPTGMPQYF	TGTGCCAGCAGCCCAACGGGGATGCCGCAGTATTTT
TRBV7-2	TRBD1	many	TRBJ1-1	CASSRTGMNTEAFF	TGTGCCAGCAGCCGGACAGGGATGAACACTGAAGCTTTCTTT
TRBV29-1	.	many	TRBJ2-3	CSVADGWSTDTQYF	TGCAGCGTCGCTGATGGGTGGAGCACAGATACGCAGTATTTT
TRBV2	.	.	TRBJ2-7	CASRRGSYEQYF	TGTGCCAGCAGGCGAGGGTCCTACGAGCAGTACTTC
TRBV11-2	.	many	TRBJ2-7	CASSLVGNSYEQYF	TGTGCCAGCAGCTTAGTGGGCAACTCCTACGAGCAGTACTTC
TRBV6-2/TRBV6-3	.	many	TRBJ1-1	CASSLEGRTEAFF	TGTGCCAGCAGTTTGGAGGGGCGCACTGAAGCTTTCTTT
TRBV5-1	.	many	TRBJ1-2	CASSWSDRDYGYTF	TGCGCCAGCAGCTGGTCGGACAGAGACTATGGCTACACCTTC
TRBV4-3	.	many	TRBJ2-5	CASSQEGRGEETQYF	TGCGCCAGCAGCCAAGAAGGCAGGGGCGAAGAGACCCAGTACTTC
TRBV28	.	few	TRBJ1-5	CASSFRTRNQPQHF	TGTGCCAGCAGTTTTCGGACTCGCAATCAGCCCCAGCATTTT
TRBV5-1	.	many	TRBJ2-3	CASSFGGAEDTQYF	TGCGCCAGCAGCTTTGGGGGGGCCGAGGATACGCAGTATTTT
TRBV5-6	.	once	TRBJ2-5	CASSLEGHGMETQYF	TGTGCCAGCAGCTTGGAGGGACACGGAATGGAGACCCAGTACTTC
TRBV5-1	.	few	TRBJ2-6	CASSLGQKSGANVLTF	TGCGCCAGCAGCTTGGGGCAGAAATCTGGGGCCAACGTCCTGACTTTC
TRBV5-1	TRBD1	few	TRBJ2-2	CASSLGDSTGELFF	TGCGCCAGCAGCTTGGGGGACAGCACCGGGGAGCTGTTTTTT
TRBV5-5	.	many	TRBJ2-5	CASSLGNRETQYF	TGTGCCAGCAGCTTGGGAAACAGGGAGACCCAGTACTTC
TRBV28	TRBD1	many	TRBJ1-6	CASTPTDRPSSPLHF	TGTGCCAGCACCCCAACGGACAGGCCCAGCTCACCCCTCCACTTT
TRBV15	TRBD2	.	TRBJ2-3	CATSRWASGDLTDTQYF	TGTGCCACCAGCAGATGGGCCAGCGGGGACCTCACAGATACGCAGTATTTT
TRBV7-2	TRBD2	.	TRBJ2-5	CASSLGSGVRETQYF	TGTGCCAGCAGCTTAGGTAGCGGGGTACGGGAGACCCAGTACTTC
TRBV7-2	TRBD1	.	TRBJ1-2	CASSPRGTGRRGYTF	TGTGCCAGCAGCCCTAGGGGGACAGGGAGAAGAGGCTACACCTTC
TRBV7-9	.	many	TRBJ2-3	CASSTRDEMDPDTQYF	TGTGCCAGCAGCACACGGGACGAGATGGATCCAGATACGCAGTATTTT
TRBV6-2/TRBV6-3	.	few	TRBJ2-2	CASRPTGNVGELFF	TGTGCCAGCAGGCCCACAGGGAATGTCGGGGAGCTGTTTTTT
TRBV15	.	.	TRBJ2-3	CATSEPIQAPSTDTQYF	TGTGCCACCAGCGAGCCAATACAGGCCCCAAGCACAGATACGCAGTATTTT
TRBV11-2	.	.	TRBJ2-5	CASSPAGGNQETQYF	TGTGCCAGCAGCCCCGCTGGGGGGAACCAAGAGACCCAGTACTTC
TRBV24-1	TRBD2	few	TRBJ2-1	CATSDPGLAEFF	TGTGCCACCAGTGATCCCGGACTAGCCGAGTTCTTC
TRBV27	.	few	TRBJ2-1	CASSLSSYGAYNEQFF	TGTGCCAGCAGTTTATCCTCCTACGGGGCTTACAATGAGCAGTTCTTC
TRBV15	.	.	TRBJ2-6	CATSSARDGGSGANVLTF	TGTGCCACCAGCAGCGCTCGGGACGGAGGCTCTGGGGCCAACGTCCTGACTTTC
TRBV12-3/TRBV12-4	.	many	TRBJ2-1	CASRGTAVPREGKSYNEQFF	TGTGCCAGCAGGGGGACAGCCGTTCCGAGGGAGGGGAAATCCTACAATGAGCAGTTCTTC